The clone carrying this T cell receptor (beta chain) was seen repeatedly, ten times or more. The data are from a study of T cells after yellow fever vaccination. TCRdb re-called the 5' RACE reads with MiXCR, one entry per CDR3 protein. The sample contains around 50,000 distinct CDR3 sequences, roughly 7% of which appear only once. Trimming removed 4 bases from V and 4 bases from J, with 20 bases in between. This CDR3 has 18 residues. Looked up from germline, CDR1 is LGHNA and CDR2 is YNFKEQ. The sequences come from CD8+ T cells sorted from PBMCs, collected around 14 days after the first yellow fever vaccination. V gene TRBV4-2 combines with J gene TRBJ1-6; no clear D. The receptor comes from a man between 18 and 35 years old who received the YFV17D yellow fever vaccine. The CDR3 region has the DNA TGTGCCAGCAGCCCCATTGAATCCGTCGCCCTTTATAATTCACCCCTCCACTTT. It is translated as CASSPIESVALYNSPLHF.